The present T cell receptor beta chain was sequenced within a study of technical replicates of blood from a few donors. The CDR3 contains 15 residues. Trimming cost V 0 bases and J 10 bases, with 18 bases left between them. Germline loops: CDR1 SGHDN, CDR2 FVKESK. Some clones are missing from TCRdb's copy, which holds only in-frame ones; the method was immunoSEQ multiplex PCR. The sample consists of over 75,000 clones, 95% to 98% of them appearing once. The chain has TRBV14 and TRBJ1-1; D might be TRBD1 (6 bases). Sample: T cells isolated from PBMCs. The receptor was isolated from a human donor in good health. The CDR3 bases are TGTGCCAGCAGCCAAGATTTGTCGGGCAGGGGAAGAGCTTTCTTT. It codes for CASSQDLSGRGRAFF.